The 26 T cell receptor beta chains below come from one sample, sequenced in a study of shared clonotypes between healthy human individuals. TCRdb keeps only in-frame clones here, not all; method: immunoSEQ multiplex PCR. The sample holds millions of clones, just over 90% seen once. Source material: naive CD4+ T cells sorted from blood. Subset indicated: CD45RA+ positively selected. The receptor source for this set is a man between 18 and 29 years old in good health.

The chain couples TRBV7-3 to TRBJ2-7; the D call may be TRBD1 or TRBD2 (5 bases each). CDR1 and CDR2 (germline): SGHTA, FQGTGA. This CDR3 comprises 12 residues. Trimming left V 6 bases short and J 6 bases short, with 12 bases between. CDR3 protein: CASRPTGGEQYF. Written as DNA, the CDR3 is TGTGCCAGCAGACCCACAGGAGGCGAGCAGTACTTC.

This sequence joins TRBV5-1 and TRBJ2-5; the D gene is possibly TRBD2 (6 bases). CDR1 is SGHRS, CDR2 YFSETQ, per germline. Between the trimmed V and J ends, which lost 1 base and 9 bases, there was a span of 16 bases. The CDR3 loop spans 14 amino acids. The CDR3 is CASSLHSGGRAQYF. The CDR3 DNA sequence: TGCGCCAGCAGCTTGCATAGCGGCGGTAGGGCCCAGTACTTC.

This CDR3 reads CAWARGGREKLFF. The CDR3 DNA reads as TGTGCCTGGGCCAGGGGGGGACGTGAAAAACTGTTTTTT. The chain links TRBV30 to TRBJ1-4; TRBD1 aligns across 7 bases. CDR1 is GTSNPN and CDR2 is SVGIG in the germline V gene (reference sequence). This CDR3 has 13 amino acids. Trimming took 5 bases from V and 7 from J; bases not matched to a gene: 7.

This chain joins TRBV27 and TRBJ2-7; weak D call: TRBD1 (5 bases). Trimming stripped 2 bases from V and 3 bases from J, with 11 bases between. Germline V gene sequence: CDR1 MNHEY, CDR2 SMNVEV (reference sequence). The CDR3 is 14 amino acids. This chain's CDR3 is CASSLDSAVYEQYF. The CDR3 DNA is TGTGCCAGCAGTTTAGACAGTGCTGTCTACGAGCAGTACTTC.

V gene TRBV9 combines with J gene TRBJ1-2; 10 bases agree with TRBD1. CDR1 SGDLS and CDR2 YYNGEE come from the germline V gene. V lost 6 bases, J lost 8 bases, and 10 bases stayed unmatched. The CDR3 is 14 residues long. This chain's CDR3 is CASNLGTGEGGYTF. CDR3 bases: TGTGCCAGCAACCTTGGGACAGGGGAAGGCGGCTACACCTTC.

J is TRBJ2-5 and V is TRBV18, with TRBD1 identical over 12 bases. The CDR3 is 15 amino acids. Germline loops: CDR1 KGHSH, CDR2 LQKENI. V trimming: 5 bases; J trimming: 3 bases; junction bases outside the gene matches: 4. The CDR3 loop is CASSSGTGGEETQYF. CDR3 coding DNA: TGTGCCAGCTCATCCGGGACAGGGGGCGAAGAGACCCAGTACTTC.

The rearrangement joins TRBV10-1 to TRBJ2-3; 8 bases are shared with TRBD1. The CDR3 sequence is 14 residues long. V shed 8 bases, J shed 3 bases, and the junction held 7 bases outside the gene matches. Germline V CDR1 and CDR2: WNHNN, SYGVQD (reference sequence). The CDR3 DNA follows: TGCGCCAGCCCCACGGACAGGGAGACAGATACGCAGTATTTT. It specifies CASPTDRETDTQYF.

This clone appeared a single time. The chain uses TRBV4-1 and TRBJ2-2; 9 nucleotides agree with TRBD1. There are 17 residues in the CDR3. Trimming removed 3 bases from V and 4 bases from J; junction bases left unmatched: 9. Germline-derived CDR1 and CDR2 are MGHRA and YSYEKL. The CDR3 DNA follows: TGCGCCAGCAGCCACGGCCCGGGACAGGGTCCCACCGGGGAGCTGTTTTTT. Translation: CASSHGPGQGPTGELFF.

The J gene is TRBJ1-1, the V gene TRBV4-2; 7 bases align to TRBD1. The CDR3 loop spans 16 amino acids. Per germline, CDR1 LGHNA and CDR2 YNFKEQ. The J segment lost 5 bases and the V segment lost 0 bases, leaving 9 bases of the junction unmatched. The CDR3 region has the DNA TGTGCCAGCAGCCAAGAAGGTGGGACAGCATCTACTGAAGCTTTCTTT. Its translation is CASSQEGGTASTEAFF.

The V gene is TRBV19, the J gene TRBJ1-6, with 7 bases matching TRBD1. This CDR3 comprises 16 residues. Looked up from germline, CDR1 is LNHDA and CDR2 is SQIVND (reference sequence). The ends lost 5 bases at V and 7 bases at J; junction bases unmatched: 11. This CDR3 reads CASSAALTGVNSPLHF. In nucleotides, the CDR3 is TGTGCCAGTAGTGCTGCCCTTACAGGGGTGAATTCACCCCTCCACTTT. The whole variable domain, filled in from reference TRBV19 and TRBJ1-6, reads DGGITQSPKYLFRKEGQNVTLSCEQNLNHDAMYWYRQDPGQGLRLIYYSQIVNDFQKGDIAEGYSVSREKKESFPLTVTSAQKNPTAFYLCASSAALTGVNSPLHFGNGTRLTVT.

The chain combines TRBV10-3 with TRBJ2-7, with D hard to call. Germline assignment: CDR1 ENHRY and CDR2 SYGVKD. V lost 0 bases and J lost 0, with 9 bases in between. The CDR3 totals 15 residues. This chain's CDR3 is CAISESRPSSYEQYF. In nucleotides, the CDR3 is TGTGCCATCAGTGAGTCTAGACCCTCCTCCTACGAGCAGTACTTC.

The J gene is TRBJ2-7, the V gene TRBV6-5, with D maybe TRBD2 (6 bases). The CDR3 length is 15 residues. The germline V and J ends were trimmed by 6 bases and 0 bases, with 15 bases remaining between them. Germline V lookup: CDR1 MNHEY, CDR2 SVGAGI. CDR3 in amino acids: CASSPAGSTSYEQYF. The CDR3 coding sequence is TGTGCCAGCAGCCCTGCGGGATCTACCTCCTACGAGCAGTACTTC.

The chain employs TRBV14 and TRBJ2-1; 7 bases are shared with TRBD1. The ends lost 0 bases at V and 2 bases at J; junction bases unmatched: 7. The germline gives CDR1 SGHDN, CDR2 FVKESK. The CDR3 covers 17 residues. The CDR3, as DNA: TGTGCCAGCAGCCAAGAACGACAGGGCAAAACCTACAATGAGCAGTTCTTC. Amino acids: CASSQERQGKTYNEQFF.

In this sample, this clone turned up a few times. The rearrangement uses TRBV5-1 and TRBJ1-1; 8 positions agree with TRBD1. Germline loops: CDR1 SGHRS, CDR2 YFSETQ. V lost 3 bases, J lost 0 bases, and 7 bases stayed unmatched. This CDR3 contains 16 residues. CDR3 sequence (DNA): TGCGCCAGCAGCTCGTCAGGGGGCTCCATGAACACTGAAGCTTTCTTT. Translated: CASSSSGGSMNTEAFF. The entire variable domain, with the rest obtained from reference TRBV5-1 and TRBJ1-1, is as follows: KAGVTQTPRYLIKTRGQQVTLSCSPISGHRSVSWYQQTPGQGLQFLFEYFSETQRNKGNFPGRFSGRQFSNSRSEMNVSTLELGDSALYLCASSSSGGSMNTEAFFGQGTRLTVV.

The chain recombines TRBV30 with TRBJ2-2; TRBD1 aligns across 11 bases. CDR3 size: 15 residues. Germline-derived CDR1 and CDR2 are GTSNPN and SVGIG (reference sequence). Unmatched junction bases numbered 6, after V lost 5 bases and J lost 4 bases. CDR3 coding DNA: TGTGCCTGGGACTCGGGACAGGGGGTCACCGGGGAGCTGTTTTTT. Protein: CAWDSGQGVTGELFF.

The rearrangement joins TRBV4-1 to TRBJ1-2; tentative D call: TRBD1 (5 bases). Trimming left V 2 bases short and J 5 bases short, with 15 bases between. The CDR3 has 15 amino acids. The germline V gene has CDR1 MGHRA and CDR2 YSYEKL. In DNA, the CDR3 is TGCGCCAGCAGCCAACGGTTCGAACGACAGTATGGCTACACCTTC. Encoded protein: CASSQRFERQYGYTF.

In this sample, this clone turned up once. The rearrangement joins TRBV7-3 to TRBJ2-1; D gene ambiguous. This CDR3 comprises 16 residues. CDR1 and CDR2 (germline): SGHTA, FQGTGA. The V end lost 0 bases, the J end lost 4 bases, and 13 bases lay between the germline ends. CDR3 protein: CASSLTYPGGYNEQFF. The CDR3 DNA sequence: TGTGCCAGCAGCTTAACGTATCCGGGTGGATACAATGAGCAGTTCTTC.

The chain employs TRBV6-5 and TRBJ1-4; 7 nucleotides match TRBD1. The CDR3 is 15 amino acids. The V gene's germline CDR1 is MNHEY and CDR2 SVGAGI. Trimming took 2 bases from V and 5 from J; bases not matched to a gene: 5. The CDR3 reads CASSYNRGSNEKLFF. The CDR3 region has the DNA TGTGCCAGCAGTTACAACAGGGGTTCGAATGAAAAACTGTTTTTT.

About this clone itself: The sample carries other DNA sequences with the same CDR3. The chain links TRBV5-4 to TRBJ2-1; D is perhaps TRBD2 (6 bases). V was trimmed by 1 base and J by 0 bases, leaving 8 bases between them. The CDR3 contains 15 residues. The V gene's germline CDR1 is SGHNT and CDR2 YYREEE (reference sequence). The CDR3 DNA sequence: TGTGCCAGCAGCTTGAACGGGGGCTCCTACAATGAGCAGTTCTTC. Translated, it gives CASSLNGGSYNEQFF. Full variable domain (rest looked up from reference TRBV5-4 and TRBJ2-1): ETGVTQSPTHLIKTRGQQVTLRCSSQSGHNTVSWYQQALGQGPQFIFQYYREEENGRGNFPPRFSGLQFPNYSSELNVNALELDDSALYLCASSLNGGSYNEQFFGPGTRLTVL.

The rearrangement links TRBV11-3 to TRBJ2-3; D possibly corresponds to TRBD2 (5 bases). Deletions cut 1 base from V and 0 bases from J, with 11 bases between. This CDR3 is built from 16 residues. Germline CDR1 and CDR2: SGHNT and YENEEA. The CDR3 reads CASSLASRASTDTQYF. CDR3 coding DNA: TGTGCCAGCAGCTTAGCGTCGCGGGCGAGCACAGATACGCAGTATTTT.

As regards this clone: One end of the junction varies from germline; a read error may be responsible. V and J are TRBV18 and TRBJ2-7, with TRBD2 matching over 10 bases. The length of the CDR3 is 14 residues. Germline CDR1 is KGHSH and CDR2 is LQKENI. The CDR3 sequence: CASSPDSGGAKWDF. The CDR3 DNA is TGTGCCAGCTCACCAGACAGCGGGGGGGCAAAATGGGACTTC.

V usage is TRBV7-9 and J usage is TRBJ1-1; D is unresolved. Germline lookup yields CDR1 SEHNR and CDR2 FQNEAQ (reference sequence). The CDR3 runs 12 residues. V lost 5 bases to trimming and J lost 11 bases, with 15 bases between them. CDR3 DNA sequence: TGTGCCAGCAGCCCCAGGAAGGGTTACGCTTTCTTT. It codes for CASSPRKGYAFF.

The rearrangement links TRBV6-6 to TRBJ1-3, with TRBD1 matching over 7 bases. The CDR3 runs to 16 residues. CDR1 MNHNY and CDR2 SVGAGI come from the germline V gene (reference sequence). The V gene end was trimmed by 0 bases and the J gene end by 0 bases; junction bases not matched to a gene: 2. The CDR3 sequence: CASSYSGGRSGNTIYF. As DNA, the CDR3 is TGTGCCAGCAGTTACTCAGGGGGCCGCTCTGGAAACACCATATATTTT.

This clone was counted a single time. The chain employs TRBV28 and TRBJ2-7; the match to TRBD2 covers 7 bases. V was clipped by 2 bases and J by 3 bases; unmatched bases: 4. CDR1 and CDR2 (germline): MDHEN, SYDVKM. This CDR3 is built from 14 residues. The CDR3 coding sequence is TGTGCCAGCAGTTTACTAGCGGAGATCTACGAGCAGTACTTC. This codes for CASSLLAEIYEQYF.

This chain joins TRBV19 and TRBJ2-6; D tentatively reads TRBD1 or TRBD2 (5 bases each). This CDR3 comprises 14 residues. V dropped 5 bases and J dropped 1 base, with 6 bases sitting between them. Germline values: CDR1 LNHDA, CDR2 SQIVND (reference sequence). The CDR3 DNA reads TGTGCCAGTAGTGAGGGGTCTGGGGCCAACGTCCTGACTTTC. It encodes CASSEGSGANVLTF.

V gene TRBV5-8 combines with J gene TRBJ2-7; D not certain. Germline lookup yields CDR1 SGHTS and CDR2 YDEGEE. CDR3 length equals 13 residues. V lost 1 base and J lost 3, with 8 bases in between. The CDR3 here is CASSLYFNYEQYF. The CDR3 nucleotides are TGTGCCAGCAGCTTGTACTTTAACTACGAGCAGTACTTC.